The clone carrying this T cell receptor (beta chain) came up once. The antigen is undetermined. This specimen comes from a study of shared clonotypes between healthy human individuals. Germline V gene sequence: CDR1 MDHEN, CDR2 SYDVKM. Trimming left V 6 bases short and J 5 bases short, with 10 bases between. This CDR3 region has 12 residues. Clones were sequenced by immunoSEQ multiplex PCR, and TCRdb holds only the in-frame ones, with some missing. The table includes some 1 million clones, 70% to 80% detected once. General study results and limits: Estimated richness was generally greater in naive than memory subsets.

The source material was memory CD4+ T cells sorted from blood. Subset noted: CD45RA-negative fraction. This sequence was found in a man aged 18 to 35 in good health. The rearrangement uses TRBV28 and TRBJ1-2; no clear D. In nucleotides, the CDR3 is TGTGCCAGCAGCCTCGGACCGTATGGCTACACCTTC. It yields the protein CASSLGPYGYTF.